The rows below give T cell receptor beta chains drawn from one sample of a study of blood T cell repertoires in COVID-19. The method was immunoSEQ multiplex PCR; TCRdb's version includes in-frame clones alone and lacks a portion of them. The table records 130,000 to 150,000 clones, roughly 90% of them present only once. The specimen was peripheral blood. The receptors were sampled from a human donor in a cohort sampled during active COVID-19. Both conserved end residues are part of each CDR3. Each record gives: D gene, V gene, clone size, J gene, CDR3 protein, CDR3 DNA. The D gene is left open where the match is weak. Clone sizes are given selectively: once, few, many, or a class where the clone is expanded.

d_gene: TRBD2; v_gene: TRBV5-4; abundance: .; j_gene: TRBJ2-7; CDR3aa: CASSPSGGGPREQYF; CDR3nt: TGTGCCAGCAGCCCGAGCGGGGGCGGCCCTCGCGAGCAGTACTTC
d_gene: .; v_gene: TRBV6-5; abundance: .; j_gene: TRBJ2-7; CDR3aa: CASSYLFGGLGYEQYF; CDR3nt: TGTGCCAGCAGTTACCTATTCGGGGGGCTTGGGTACGAGCAGTACTTC
d_gene: TRBD1; v_gene: TRBV7-3; abundance: .; j_gene: TRBJ1-1; CDR3aa: CASSQNRGTEAFF; CDR3nt: TGTGCCAGCAGCCAGAACAGGGGCACTGAAGCTTTCTTT
d_gene: TRBD1; v_gene: TRBV5-6; abundance: .; j_gene: TRBJ2-1; CDR3aa: CASSWRPGGGHEQFF; CDR3nt: TGTGCCAGCAGCTGGAGGCCAGGGGGTGGTCATGAGCAGTTCTTC
d_gene: TRBD1; v_gene: TRBV4-3; abundance: .; j_gene: TRBJ1-5; CDR3aa: CASSPRWQGGNQPQHF; CDR3nt: TGCGCCAGCAGCCCGCGGTGGCAGGGGGGCAATCAGCCCCAGCATTTT
d_gene: .; v_gene: TRBV6-6; abundance: .; j_gene: TRBJ1-1; CDR3aa: CASSGGQISEAFF; CDR3nt: TGTGCCAGCAGCGGGGGGCAGATCTCTGAAGCTTTCTTT
d_gene: TRBD2; v_gene: TRBV4-3; abundance: .; j_gene: TRBJ2-5; CDR3aa: CASSRMGLAVETQYF; CDR3nt: TGCGCCAGCAGCCGCATGGGACTAGCGGTAGAGACCCAGTACTTC
d_gene: TRBD2; v_gene: TRBV19; abundance: few; j_gene: TRBJ2-2; CDR3aa: CASSPSGRGHTGELFF; CDR3nt: TGTGCCAGTAGTCCTAGCGGGAGGGGTCACACCGGGGAGCTGTTTTTT
d_gene: .; v_gene: TRBV7-6; abundance: .; j_gene: TRBJ1-6; CDR3aa: CASSLGAGVSNSPLHF; CDR3nt: TGTGCCAGCAGCTTAGGCGCAGGGGTTTCCAATTCACCCCTCCACTTT
d_gene: .; v_gene: TRBV6-2/TRBV6-3; abundance: .; j_gene: TRBJ2-1; CDR3aa: CASSYDGVRYEQFF; CDR3nt: TGTGCCAGCAGTTACGACGGGGTCCGCTATGAGCAGTTCTTC
d_gene: TRBD1; v_gene: TRBV4-3; abundance: .; j_gene: TRBJ1-6; CDR3aa: CASSQAPGQASPLHF; CDR3nt: TGCGCCAGCAGCCAAGCTCCTGGACAGGCCTCACCCCTCCACTTT
d_gene: .; v_gene: TRBV27; abundance: .; j_gene: TRBJ1-2; CDR3aa: CASSLRRGLNYGYTF; CDR3nt: TGTGCCAGCAGTTTAAGGAGAGGCTTGAACTATGGCTACACCTTC
d_gene: .; v_gene: TRBV7-3; abundance: .; j_gene: TRBJ2-3; CDR3aa: CASSSAGRKGTDTQYF; CDR3nt: TGTGCCAGCAGCTCAGCCGGCAGGAAGGGCACAGATACGCAGTATTTT
d_gene: TRBD1; v_gene: TRBV20-1; abundance: .; j_gene: TRBJ1-3; CDR3aa: CSASGDRVSGNTIYF; CDR3nt: TGCAGTGCTAGTGGGGACAGGGTATCTGGAAACACCATATATTTT
d_gene: TRBD1; v_gene: TRBV6-6; abundance: .; j_gene: TRBJ1-1; CDR3aa: CASRQQPGQTNTEAFF; CDR3nt: TGTGCCAGCAGACAACAGCCGGGACAGACGAACACTGAAGCTTTCTTT
d_gene: .; v_gene: TRBV19; abundance: .; j_gene: TRBJ2-3; CDR3aa: CASSSARSGGTDTQYF; CDR3nt: TGTGCCAGTAGTAGTGCGCGTTCAGGGGGCACAGATACGCAGTATTTT
d_gene: .; v_gene: TRBV7-2; abundance: .; j_gene: TRBJ1-2; CDR3aa: CASSLGPRGANYGYTF; CDR3nt: TGTGCCAGCAGCTTAGGCCCCAGGGGCGCTAACTATGGCTACACCTTC
d_gene: .; v_gene: TRBV5-1; abundance: .; j_gene: TRBJ2-7; CDR3aa: CASSLETVPYEQYF; CDR3nt: TGCGCCAGCAGCTTGGAGACAGTCCCCTACGAGCAGTACTTC
d_gene: .; v_gene: TRBV25-1; abundance: once; j_gene: TRBJ1-4; CDR3aa: CASSGWANEKLFF; CDR3nt: TGTGCCAGCAGCGGGTGGGCTAATGAAAAACTGTTTTTT
d_gene: TRBD2; v_gene: TRBV11-2; abundance: .; j_gene: TRBJ2-7; CDR3aa: CASSLGPSGGLYEQYF; CDR3nt: TGTGCCAGCAGCTTAGGGCCTAGCGGGGGACTCTACGAGCAGTACTTC
d_gene: TRBD1; v_gene: TRBV5-1; abundance: .; j_gene: TRBJ2-5; CDR3aa: CASSLWTGEETQYF; CDR3nt: TGCGCCAGCAGCTTGTGGACAGGGGAAGAGACCCAGTACTTC
d_gene: .; v_gene: TRBV14; abundance: .; j_gene: TRBJ2-7; CDR3aa: CASSRGSWTIRDEQYF; CDR3nt: TGTGCCAGCAGCAGGGGTAGTTGGACTATTCGCGACGAGCAGTACTTC